The text below deals with one T cell receptor (beta chain). Its antigen is not known. Germline lookup yields CDR1 SGHAT and CDR2 FQDESV (reference sequence). Trimming cost V 3 bases and J 7 bases, with 10 bases left between them. This CDR3 is 14 amino acids long. Sequenced by immunoSEQ multiplex PCR; TCRdb stores in-frame clones only, minus some. The sample holds some 120,000 clones; around 94% are singletons and the top ten take approximately 0.17%. The data were obtained in a study of graft-versus-host responses after intestinal transplantation. The wider study: Multivisceral, liver-intestinal, or isolated intestinal transplants were given to recipients.

General study results and limits: GvH clones occurred in recipient marrow; some first appeared in ileum or blood. Circulating GvH clone levels at their peak were associated with HvG declines (early post-transplant). Patients with graft-donor T cell macrochimerism had high graft-versus-host to host-versus-graft clonal ratios in allografts.

Sequencing used unstimulated CD4+ T cells sorted from spleen or lymph node cells, obtained before intestinal transplant. The clonotype was recovered from a human donor who received an intestinal transplant. The chain employs TRBV11-1 and TRBJ1-6; no reliable D call. This chain's CDR3 is CASSFRGYNSPLHF. The CDR3 region has the DNA TGTGCCAGCAGCTTTCGGGGTTACAATTCACCCCTCCACTTT.